These 23 T cell receptor beta chains share one sample of origin, sequenced in a study of shared clonotypes between healthy human individuals. Generated by immunoSEQ multiplex PCR, the TCRdb table keeps only in-frame clones and is missing some. The table has about 2.4 million clones, more than 85% seen once; the top ten hold approximately 0.36%. Sequenced sample: naive CD4+ T cells from PBMCs. Documented subset: CD45RA+ positively selected. All receptors derive from a man aged 18 to 29 in good health. Some clones in this sample may be carry-over from other donors' samples.

This clone occurred a few times. The chain recombines TRBV12-1 with TRBJ2-7. TRBV12-1 is a recognized pseudogene. The CDR3 is 13 residues long. As DNA, the CDR3 is TGTGCCAGCAGGGGTCTGTCGGCCCACGAGCAGTACTTC. Its translation: CASRGLSAHEQYF.

V gene TRBV30 combines with J gene TRBJ2-5; 9 nucleotides line up with TRBD1. CDR1 is GTSNPN and CDR2 is SVGIG in the germline V gene (reference sequence). The CDR3 consists of 13 residues. V gave up 4 bases and J gave up 2 bases; unmatched junction bases: 2. The CDR3 is CAWTGTGQETQYF. Here the CDR3 DNA reads TGTGCCTGGACCGGGACAGGGCAAGAGACCCAGTACTTC. Full variable domain (outside the CDR3, taken from reference TRBV30 and TRBJ2-5): SQTIHQWPATLVQPVGSPLSLECTVEGTSNPNLYWYRQAAGRGLQLLFYSVGIGQISSEVPQNLSASRPQDRQFILSSKKLLLSDSGFYLCAWTGTGQETQYFGPGTRLLVL.

The chain recombines TRBV28 with TRBJ2-7; TRBD1 matches at 7 bases. Germline V gene sequence: CDR1 MDHEN, CDR2 SYDVKM. V was pared by 3 bases and J by 6 bases, with 11 bases of the junction left unmatched. This CDR3 comprises 15 residues. This CDR3 is CASSFSRTGRPEQYF. DNA of the CDR3: TGTGCCAGCAGTTTTTCCCGGACAGGCCGTCCCGAGCAGTACTTC.

The chain employs TRBV5-4 and TRBJ1-2; 7 bases line up with TRBD1. Germline V gene lookup returns CDR1 SGHNT and CDR2 YYREEE (reference sequence). The CDR3 length is 15 residues. V gave up 5 bases and J gave up 2 bases; unmatched junction bases: 9. The CDR3 is CASSSPTGKNYGYTF. CDR3 in DNA: TGTGCCAGCAGTTCGCCGACAGGGAAAAACTATGGCTACACCTTC. Complete variable domain (other parts from reference TRBV5-4 and TRBJ1-2): ETGVTQSPTHLIKTRGQQVTLRCSSQSGHNTVSWYQQALGQGPQFIFQYYREEENGRGNFPPRFSGLQFPNYSSELNVNALELDDSALYLCASSSPTGKNYGYTFGSGTRLTVV.

The chain employs TRBV6-1 and TRBJ2-3; D remains unclear. Between the trimmed V and J ends, which lost 4 bases and 7 bases, there was a span of 9 bases. Germline values: CDR1 MNHNS, CDR2 SASEGT. There are 12 residues in the CDR3. The CDR3 spells CASSALGYTQYF. The CDR3 DNA reads as TGTGCCAGCAGTGCCCTGGGATATACGCAGTATTTT.

V usage is TRBV6-5 and J usage is TRBJ2-7, with D possibly called TRBD1 or TRBD2 (5 bases each). Trimming shortened V by 2 bases and J by 0 bases, and 8 bases separated the two germline ends. Looked up from germline, CDR1 is MNHEY and CDR2 is SVGAGI. The CDR3 totals 14 residues. This chain's CDR3 is CASSYRDDSYEQYF. CDR3 bases: TGTGCCAGCAGTTACCGGGACGACTCCTACGAGCAGTACTTC.

This clone has ten or more counts. The chain combines TRBV5-1 with TRBJ2-1, with D possibly TRBD2 on 5 matching bases. The CDR3 extends over 16 amino acids. The V gene's germline CDR1 is SGHRS and CDR2 YFSETQ. V gave up 5 bases and J gave up 0 bases, with 15 bases separating them. The DNA for the CDR3 is TGCGCCAGCAGAAAGGCCAGTGGGAGCTCCTACAATGAGCAGTTCTTC. This encodes CASRKASGSSYNEQFF.

This chain uses TRBV5-6 with TRBJ1-1, with D possibly being TRBD1 (6 bases). V lost 0 bases, J lost 4 bases, and 16 bases lay in between. In germline, CDR1 is SGHDT, CDR2 YYEEEE. The CDR3 has 16 residues. The CDR3 coding sequence is TGTGCCAGCAGCTTGGCCCCCGACAGGCTGGTCACTGAAGCTTTCTTT. It specifies CASSLAPDRLVTEAFF.

V and J are TRBV7-8 and TRBJ2-5; a possible D gene is TRBD2 (6 bases). Germline loops: CDR1 SGHVS, CDR2 FQNEAQ. This CDR3 comprises 15 residues. Between the trimmed V and J ends, which lost 1 base and 1 base, there was a span of 10 bases. The CDR3 coding sequence is TGTGCCAGCAGCTTAGGGGCGGGATTCCAAGAGACCCAGTACTTC. Translated, it gives CASSLGAGFQETQYF.

The chain employs TRBV27 and TRBJ2-3; D ambiguous. CDR1 and CDR2 from the germline V gene are MNHEY and SMNVEV (reference sequence). CDR3 length: 14 residues. V was pared by 5 bases and J by 0 bases, with 9 bases between. The CDR3 loop is CASSTPDSTDTQYF. The DNA of the CDR3 is TGTGCCAGCAGTACCCCAGACAGCACAGATACGCAGTATTTT.

About this clone itself: Other DNA sequences in this specimen translate into the identical CDR3. V usage is TRBV28 and J usage is TRBJ1-5; D gene ambiguous. CDR1 MDHEN and CDR2 SYDVKM come from the germline V gene. V was shortened by 3 bases and J by 2 bases, with 8 bases between the two germline ends. The length of the CDR3 is 14 residues. CDR3 DNA sequence: TGTGCCAGCAGTTTTGGCCGCGGCAATCAGCCCCAGCATTTT. This encodes CASSFGRGNQPQHF.

This chain joins TRBV5-6 and TRBJ1-2; D gene uncertain. With 2 bases removed from V and 4 bases from J, the gap between germline ends came to 18 bases. The CDR3 length is 16 residues. Germline V gene lookup returns CDR1 SGHDT and CDR2 YYEEEE. CDR3: CASSFVGRSSGYGYTF. As DNA, the CDR3 is TGTGCCAGCAGCTTCGTAGGACGGTCCTCTGGCTATGGCTACACCTTC.

The CDR3 DNA is TGTGCCAGCAGCGAGGGAACGGAAACTGAAGCTTTCTTT. Amino acids: CASSEGTETEAFF. The rearrangement joins TRBV2 to TRBJ1-1, with D hard to call. The CDR3 runs 13 residues. Germline CDR1 and CDR2: SNHLY and FYNNEI. The V gene lost 6 bases and the J gene lost 5 bases, with 13 bases spanning the gap. Using reference TRBV2 and TRBJ1-1 for the parts outside the CDR3, the full variable domain is EPEVTQTPSHQVTQMGQEVILRCVPISNHLYFYWYRQILGQKVEFLVSFYNNEISEKSEIFDDQFSVERPDGSNFTLKIRSTKLEDSAMYFCASSEGTETEAFFGQGTRLTVV.

V and J are TRBV5-4 and TRBJ1-4; TRBD1 agrees at 11 bases. CDR1 is SGHNT, CDR2 YYREEE, per germline (reference sequence). The CDR3 runs to 15 residues. V lost 3 bases and J lost 8; bases outside the gene matches: 6. The CDR3, as DNA: TGTGCCAGCAGCTCGCCGGGACAGGGGGAAGAAAAACTGTTTTTT. Encoded protein: CASSSPGQGEEKLFF.

This chain uses TRBV5-1 with TRBJ1-1, with D maybe TRBD1 (5 bases). The V gene lost 2 bases and the J gene lost 3 bases, with 14 bases spanning the gap. Germline CDR1 reads SGHRS; CDR2 reads YFSETQ. The CDR3 length is 15 residues. In DNA, the CDR3 is TGCGCCAGCAGCTTAAACGGGGCCGGAGACACTGAAGCTTTCTTT. Translating gives CASSLNGAGDTEAFF.

The chain combines TRBV29-1 with TRBJ2-7, with D possibly being TRBD1 (6 bases). The germline V and J ends were trimmed by 7 bases and 2 bases, with 12 bases remaining between them. Germline CDR1 and CDR2: SQVTM and ANQGSEA. This CDR3 spans 12 amino acids. The CDR3 bases are TGCAGCGCCAGGGACAACACCTACGAGCAGTACTTC. This gives the protein CSARDNTYEQYF.

This clone was seen more than once but under ten times. The sample has other DNA sequences that encode this CDR3 too. The chain recombines TRBV18 with TRBJ1-1; D remains ambiguous. In germline, CDR1 is KGHSH, CDR2 LQKENI. V was shortened by 3 bases and J by 2 bases, with 4 bases between the two germline ends. This CDR3 is 12 amino acids long. The CDR3 sequence: CASSPGNTEAFF. The DNA of the CDR3 is TGTGCCAGCTCACCCGGAAACACTGAAGCTTTCTTT.

The chain uses TRBV29-1 and TRBJ2-1; D might be TRBD1 or TRBD2, each matching 5 bases. Trimming stripped 6 bases from V and 0 bases from J, with 21 bases between. Germline V lookup: CDR1 SQVTM, CDR2 ANQGSEA. This CDR3 has 17 residues. For the CDR3, the DNA is TGCAGCGTAGGGACCTTCTCGCGGGTAAGCTCCTACAATGAGCAGTTCTTC. This translates into CSVGTFSRVSSYNEQFF.

The chain recombines TRBV6-1 with TRBJ2-4; a weak D match, TRBD2 (6 bases). Germline CDR1 and CDR2: MNHNS and SASEGT. The CDR3 is 16 residues long. Trimming stripped 2 bases from V and 0 bases from J, with 11 bases between. In nucleotides, the CDR3 is TGTGCCAGCAGTGAATTGCGGGGTTTAGCCAAAAACATTCAGTACTTC. Translated: CASSELRGLAKNIQYF.

To note about this clone: Distinct nucleotide sequences in the sample also encode this CDR3. This chain links TRBV30 with TRBJ2-5; D not resolved. V lost 1 base and J 5 bases, leaving 5 bases between the germline ends. The CDR3 sequence is 11 residues long. The germline gives CDR1 GTSNPN, CDR2 SVGIG (reference sequence). CDR3 DNA: TGTGCCTGGAGTGGATCGGAGACCCAGTACTTC. Translation gives CAWSGSETQYF.

The chain combines TRBV18 with TRBJ2-7, with TRBD1 matching 7 bases. The CDR3 has 15 residues. V lost 3 bases to trimming and J lost 7 bases; unmatched junction nucleotides: 12. The germline CDR1 and CDR2 sequences are KGHSH and LQKENI. For the CDR3, the DNA is TGTGCCAGCTCACCCCGGGACAGCGAATCGGGTGAGCAGTACTTC. It is translated as CASSPRDSESGEQYF.

This chain links TRBV30 with TRBJ1-1; D uncertain. The length of the CDR3 is 13 residues. Germline CDR1 and CDR2: GTSNPN and SVGIG (reference sequence). With 2 bases removed from V and 0 bases from J, the gap between germline ends came to 7 bases. The CDR3 DNA sequence: TGTGCCTGGAGTCTACAAGTGAACACTGAAGCTTTCTTT. Translation: CAWSLQVNTEAFF.

The V call is TRBV9, the J call TRBJ2-7; the D gene is possibly TRBD2 (6 bases). This CDR3 spans 14 amino acids. The germline gives CDR1 SGDLS, CDR2 YYNGEE. Trimming removed 3 bases at V and 2 bases at J, with 12 bases between. CDR3 nucleotide sequence: TGTGCCAGCAGCGCGGGCGGGACCCCCTACGAGCAGTACTTC. Protein sequence: CASSAGGTPYEQYF.